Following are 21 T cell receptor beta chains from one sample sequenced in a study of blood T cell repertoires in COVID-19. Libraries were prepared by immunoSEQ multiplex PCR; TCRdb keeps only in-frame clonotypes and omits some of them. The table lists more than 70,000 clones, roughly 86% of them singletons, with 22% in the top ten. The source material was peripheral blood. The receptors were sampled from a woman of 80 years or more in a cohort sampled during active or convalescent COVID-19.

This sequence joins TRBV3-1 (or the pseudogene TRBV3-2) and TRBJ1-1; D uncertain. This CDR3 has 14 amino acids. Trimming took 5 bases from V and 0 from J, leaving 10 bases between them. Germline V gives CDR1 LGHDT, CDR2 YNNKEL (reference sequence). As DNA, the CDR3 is TGTGCCAGCAGCAACACAGATATGAACACTGAAGCTTTCTTT. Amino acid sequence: CASSNTDMNTEAFF.

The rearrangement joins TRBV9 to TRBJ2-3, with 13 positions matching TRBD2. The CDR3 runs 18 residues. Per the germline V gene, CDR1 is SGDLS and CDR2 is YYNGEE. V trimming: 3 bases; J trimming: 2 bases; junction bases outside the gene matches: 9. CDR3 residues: CASSARPGLAGFTDTQYF. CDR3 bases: TGTGCCAGCAGCGCTCGACCGGGACTAGCGGGATTCACAGATACGCAGTATTTT.

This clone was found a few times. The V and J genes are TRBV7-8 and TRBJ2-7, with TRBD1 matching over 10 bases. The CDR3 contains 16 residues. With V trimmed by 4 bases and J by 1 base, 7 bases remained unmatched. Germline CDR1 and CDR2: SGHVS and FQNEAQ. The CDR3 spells CASSSSPGQGSYEQYF. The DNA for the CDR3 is TGTGCCAGCAGCTCGTCCCCGGGACAGGGGTCCTACGAGCAGTACTTC.

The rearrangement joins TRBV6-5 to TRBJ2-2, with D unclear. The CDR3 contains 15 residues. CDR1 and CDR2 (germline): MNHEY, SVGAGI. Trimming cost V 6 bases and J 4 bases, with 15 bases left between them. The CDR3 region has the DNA TGTGCCAGCAGGGGCCCCCAACGCCTCACCGGGGAGCTGTTTTTT. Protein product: CASRGPQRLTGELFF.

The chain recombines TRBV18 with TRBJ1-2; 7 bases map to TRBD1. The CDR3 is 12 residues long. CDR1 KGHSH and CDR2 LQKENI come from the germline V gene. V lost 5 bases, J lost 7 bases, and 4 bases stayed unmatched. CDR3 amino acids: CASSADRAGYTF. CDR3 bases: TGTGCCAGCTCAGCTGACAGGGCTGGCTACACCTTC. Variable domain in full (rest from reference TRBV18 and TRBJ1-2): NAGVMQNPRHLVRRRGQEARLRCSPMKGHSHVYWYRQLPEEGLKFMVYLQKENIIDESGMPKERFSAEFPKEGPSILRIQQVVRGDSAAYFCASSADRAGYTFGSGTRLTVV.

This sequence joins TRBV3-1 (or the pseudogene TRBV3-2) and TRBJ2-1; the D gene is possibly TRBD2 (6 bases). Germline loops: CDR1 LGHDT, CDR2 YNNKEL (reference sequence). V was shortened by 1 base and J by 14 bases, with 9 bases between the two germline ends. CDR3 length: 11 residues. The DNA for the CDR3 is TGTGCCAGCAGCCAAGCCGGGGAGGAGTTCTTC. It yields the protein CASSQAGEEFF.

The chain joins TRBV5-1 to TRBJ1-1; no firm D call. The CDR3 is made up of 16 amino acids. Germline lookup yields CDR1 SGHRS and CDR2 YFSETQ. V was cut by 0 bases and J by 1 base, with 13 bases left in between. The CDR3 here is CASSLGPGTENTEAFF. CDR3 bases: TGCGCCAGCAGCTTGGGGCCAGGTACCGAGAACACTGAAGCTTTCTTT.

As DNA, the CDR3 is TGTGCCAGTAGTAGATATATACTAGCGGGAGTTGTTTATGAGCAGTTCTTC. Translated: CASSRYILAGVVYEQFF. V usage is TRBV19 and J usage is TRBJ2-1; 11 bases map to TRBD2. The CDR3 totals 17 residues. Germline CDR1 LNHDA, CDR2 SQIVND (reference sequence). Germline trimming cut 4 bases from V and 8 bases from J; bases unmatched to any gene: 13. The full variable domain, completed using reference TRBV19 and TRBJ2-1, is DGGITQSPKYLFRKEGQNVTLSCEQNLNHDAMYWYRQDPGQGLRLIYYSQIVNDFQKGDIAEGYSVSREKKESFPLTVTSAQKNPTAFYLCASSRYILAGVVYEQFFGPGTRLTVL.

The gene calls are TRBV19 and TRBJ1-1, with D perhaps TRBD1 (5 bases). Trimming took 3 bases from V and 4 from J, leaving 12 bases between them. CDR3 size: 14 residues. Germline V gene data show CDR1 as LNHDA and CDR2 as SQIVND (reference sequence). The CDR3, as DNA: TGTGCCAGTAGTATTTTGGGGGGGATCACTGAAGCTTTCTTT. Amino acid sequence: CASSILGGITEAFF.

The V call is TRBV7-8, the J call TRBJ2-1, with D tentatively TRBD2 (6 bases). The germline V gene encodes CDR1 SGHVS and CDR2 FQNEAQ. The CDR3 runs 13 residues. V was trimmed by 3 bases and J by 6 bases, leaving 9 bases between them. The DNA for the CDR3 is TGTGCCAGCAGCTTGGCTAGCGCCAATGAGCAGTTCTTC. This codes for CASSLASANEQFF.

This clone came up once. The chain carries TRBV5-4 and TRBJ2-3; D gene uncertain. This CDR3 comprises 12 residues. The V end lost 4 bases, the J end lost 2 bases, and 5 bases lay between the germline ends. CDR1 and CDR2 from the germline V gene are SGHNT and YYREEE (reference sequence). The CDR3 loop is CASSQDTDTQYF. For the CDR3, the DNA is TGTGCCAGCAGCCAGGACACAGATACGCAGTATTTT.

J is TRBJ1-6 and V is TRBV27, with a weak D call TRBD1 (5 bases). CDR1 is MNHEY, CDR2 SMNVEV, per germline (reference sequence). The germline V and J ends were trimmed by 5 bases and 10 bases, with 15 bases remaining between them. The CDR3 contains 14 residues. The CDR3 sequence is CASSLDSTWSPLHF. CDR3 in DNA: TGTGCCAGCAGTCTCGACAGTACGTGGTCACCCCTCCACTTT.

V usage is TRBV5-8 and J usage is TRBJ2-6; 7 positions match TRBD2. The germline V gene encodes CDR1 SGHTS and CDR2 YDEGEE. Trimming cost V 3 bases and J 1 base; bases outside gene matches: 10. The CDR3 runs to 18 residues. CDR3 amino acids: CASSSLGRGMSGANVLTF. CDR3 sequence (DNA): TGTGCCAGCAGCTCCTTAGGGAGGGGAATGTCTGGGGCCAACGTCCTGACTTTC.

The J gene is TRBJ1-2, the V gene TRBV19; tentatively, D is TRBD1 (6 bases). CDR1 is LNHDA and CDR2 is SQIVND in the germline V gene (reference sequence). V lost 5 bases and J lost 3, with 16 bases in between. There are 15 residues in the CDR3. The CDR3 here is CASSPGGRWYYGYTF. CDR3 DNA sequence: TGTGCCAGTAGTCCCGGGGGGCGATGGTACTATGGCTACACCTTC.

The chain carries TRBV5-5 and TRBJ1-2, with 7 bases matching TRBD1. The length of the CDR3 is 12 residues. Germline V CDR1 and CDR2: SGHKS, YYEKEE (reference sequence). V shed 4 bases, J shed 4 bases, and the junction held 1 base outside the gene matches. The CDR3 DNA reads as TGTGCCAGCAGCCGGGACAGCTATGGCTACACCTTC. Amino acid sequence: CASSRDSYGYTF.

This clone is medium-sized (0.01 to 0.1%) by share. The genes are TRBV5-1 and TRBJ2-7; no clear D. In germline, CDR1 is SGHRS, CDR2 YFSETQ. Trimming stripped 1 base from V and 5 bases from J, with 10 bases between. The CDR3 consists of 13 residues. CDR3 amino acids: CASSLQYGDEQYF. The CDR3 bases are TGCGCCAGCAGCTTGCAGTATGGAGACGAGCAGTACTTC.

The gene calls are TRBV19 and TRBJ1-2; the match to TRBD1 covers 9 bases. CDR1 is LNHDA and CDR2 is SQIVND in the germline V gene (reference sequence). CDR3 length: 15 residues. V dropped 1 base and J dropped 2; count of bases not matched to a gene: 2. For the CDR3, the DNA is TGTGCCAGTAGTATAGCTGGGACAGGGAACTATGGCTACACCTTC. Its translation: CASSIAGTGNYGYTF.

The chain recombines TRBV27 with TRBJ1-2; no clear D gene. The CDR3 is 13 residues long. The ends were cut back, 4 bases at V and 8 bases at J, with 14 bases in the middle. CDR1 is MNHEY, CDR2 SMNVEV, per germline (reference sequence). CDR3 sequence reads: CASSSPPYRGYTF. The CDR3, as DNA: TGTGCCAGCAGTTCCCCCCCTTATAGAGGCTACACCTTC.

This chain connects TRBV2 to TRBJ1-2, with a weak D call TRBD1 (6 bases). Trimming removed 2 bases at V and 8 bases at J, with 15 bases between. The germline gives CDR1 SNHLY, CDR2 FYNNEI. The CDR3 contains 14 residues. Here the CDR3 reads CASSEFRAGGGYTF. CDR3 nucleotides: TGTGCCAGCAGTGAATTTCGGGCGGGGGGCGGCTACACCTTC.

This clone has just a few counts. The CDR3 sequence: CASSELAGGPVTDTQYF. DNA of the CDR3: TGCGCCAGCAGCGAACTAGCGGGAGGGCCTGTCACAGATACGCAGTATTTT. The chain couples TRBV5-1 to TRBJ2-3, with 13 bases lining up with TRBD2. The germline CDR1 and CDR2 sequences are SGHRS and YFSETQ. The CDR3 sequence is 17 residues long. Losses at the gene ends were 4 bases for V and 2 bases for J; bases not matched to a gene: 7.

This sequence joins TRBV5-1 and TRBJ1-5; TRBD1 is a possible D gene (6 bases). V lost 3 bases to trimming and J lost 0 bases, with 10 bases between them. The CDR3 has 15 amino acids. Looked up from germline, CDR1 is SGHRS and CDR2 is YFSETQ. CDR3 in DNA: TGCGCCAGCAGCTCCGAAGGGGGTAGCAATCAGCCCCAGCATTTT. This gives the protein CASSSEGGSNQPQHF.